This TCR beta chain emerged from a study of shared clonotypes between healthy human individuals. Overall study findings and caveats: Researchers sampled blood only, noting tissue repertoires likely differ. About 5% was the fraction of naive CD4 clonotypes found shared across four donors. In the sorted subsets, rarefaction showed sequencing was incomplete despite large depth.

Produced via immunoSEQ multiplex PCR; TCRdb's table is partial and in-frame only. The table includes about 2.1 million clones, 93% detected once. CD45RO-negative cells were positively selected for CCR7, leaving out terminally differentiated effector memory CD45RA+ cells. CDR3 size: 12 residues. Per germline, CDR1 SGHNT and CDR2 YYREEE (reference sequence). Between the trimmed V and J ends, which lost 5 bases and 5 bases, there was a span of 10 bases. As concerns this clone: What it binds is not known.

Sequenced input: naive CD8+ T cells from PBMCs. This chain links TRBV5-4 with TRBJ1-1, with D unresolved. This clonotype was obtained from a man younger than 35 in good health. Some clones in this sample may be carry-over from other donors' samples. The CDR3 bases are TGTGCCAGCAGGGAAGGGAGGACTGAAGCTTTCTTT. Encoded protein: CASREGRTEAFF.